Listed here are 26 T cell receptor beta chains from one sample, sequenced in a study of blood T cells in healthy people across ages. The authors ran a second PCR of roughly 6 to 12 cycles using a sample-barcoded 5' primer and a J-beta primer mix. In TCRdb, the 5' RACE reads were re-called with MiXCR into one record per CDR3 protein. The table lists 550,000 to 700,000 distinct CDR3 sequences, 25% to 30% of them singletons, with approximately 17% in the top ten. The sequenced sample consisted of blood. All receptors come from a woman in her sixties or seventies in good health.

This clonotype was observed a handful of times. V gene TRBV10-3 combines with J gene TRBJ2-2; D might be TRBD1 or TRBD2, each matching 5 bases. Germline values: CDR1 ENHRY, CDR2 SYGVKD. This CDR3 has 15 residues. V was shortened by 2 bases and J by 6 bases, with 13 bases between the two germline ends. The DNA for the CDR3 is TGTGCCATCAGTGAGGAGGGGCAGGGAGCCGGGGAGCTGTTTTTT. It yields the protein CAISEEGQGAGELFF.

In nucleotides, the CDR3 is TGTGCCAGTAGTAAGGAGGGCCCCGCAGGCGAGCAGTACTTC. Protein: CASSKEGPAGEQYF. The V call is TRBV19, the J call TRBJ2-5; tentatively, D is TRBD2 (6 bases). The DNA end is more similar to TRBJ2-7, so the J call may be wrong. Germline-derived CDR1 and CDR2 are LNHDA and SQIVND (reference sequence). The CDR3 length is 14 residues.

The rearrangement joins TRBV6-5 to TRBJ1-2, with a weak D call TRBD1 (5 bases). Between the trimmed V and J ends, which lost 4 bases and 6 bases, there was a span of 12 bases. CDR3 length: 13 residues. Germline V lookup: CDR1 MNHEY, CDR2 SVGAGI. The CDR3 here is CASSSQGAHGYTF. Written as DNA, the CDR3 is TGTGCCAGCAGTTCGCAGGGTGCGCATGGCTACACCTTC.

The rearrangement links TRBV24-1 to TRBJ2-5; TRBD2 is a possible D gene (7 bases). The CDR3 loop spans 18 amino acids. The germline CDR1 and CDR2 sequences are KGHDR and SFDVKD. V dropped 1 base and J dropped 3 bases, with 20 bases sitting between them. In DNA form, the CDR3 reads TGTGCCACCAGTGATTTTGGGGGGCATCGGGAGGTGGAAGAGACCCAGTACTTC. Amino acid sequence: CATSDFGGHREVEETQYF.

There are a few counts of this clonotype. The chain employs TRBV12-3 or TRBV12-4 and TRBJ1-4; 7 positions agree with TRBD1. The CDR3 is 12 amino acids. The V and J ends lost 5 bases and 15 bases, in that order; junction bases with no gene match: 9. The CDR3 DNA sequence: TGTGCCAGCAGTCTCACCGGGACAGTAATGTTTTTT. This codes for CASSLTGTVMFF.

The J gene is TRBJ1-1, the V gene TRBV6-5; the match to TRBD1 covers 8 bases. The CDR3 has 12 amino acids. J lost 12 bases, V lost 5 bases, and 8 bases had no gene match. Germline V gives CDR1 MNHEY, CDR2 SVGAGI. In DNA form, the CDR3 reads TGTGCCAGCAGTCCCGGACAGGGCGGTACTTTCTTT. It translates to CASSPGQGGTFF.

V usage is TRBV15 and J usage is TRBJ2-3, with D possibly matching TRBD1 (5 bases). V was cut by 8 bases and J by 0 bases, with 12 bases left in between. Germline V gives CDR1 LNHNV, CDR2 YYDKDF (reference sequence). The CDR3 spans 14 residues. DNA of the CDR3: TGTGCCACCGCCTGGGGCCGAAGCACAGATACGCAGTATTTT. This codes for CATAWGRSTDTQYF.

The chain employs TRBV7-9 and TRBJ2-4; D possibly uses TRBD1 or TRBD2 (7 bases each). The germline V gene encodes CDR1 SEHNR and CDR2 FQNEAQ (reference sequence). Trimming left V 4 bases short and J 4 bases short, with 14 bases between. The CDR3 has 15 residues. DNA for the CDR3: TGTGCCAGCAGCTACCAGGGGGGGCCTAAAAACATTCAGTACTTC. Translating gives CASSYQGGPKNIQYF.

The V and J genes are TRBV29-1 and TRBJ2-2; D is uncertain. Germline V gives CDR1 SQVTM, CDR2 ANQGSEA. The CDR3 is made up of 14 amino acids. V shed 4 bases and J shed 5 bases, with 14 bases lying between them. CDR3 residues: CSVVWPGVTGELFF. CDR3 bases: TGCAGCGTTGTTTGGCCAGGCGTGACCGGGGAGCTGTTTTTT.

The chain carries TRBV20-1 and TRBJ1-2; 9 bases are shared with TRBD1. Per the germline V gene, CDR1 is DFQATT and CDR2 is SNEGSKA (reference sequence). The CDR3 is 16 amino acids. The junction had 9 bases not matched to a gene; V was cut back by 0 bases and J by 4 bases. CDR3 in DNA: TGCAGTGCTAGAGACTCGCACAGGGGGCTCATCTATGGCTACACCTTC. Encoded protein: CSARDSHRGLIYGYTF.

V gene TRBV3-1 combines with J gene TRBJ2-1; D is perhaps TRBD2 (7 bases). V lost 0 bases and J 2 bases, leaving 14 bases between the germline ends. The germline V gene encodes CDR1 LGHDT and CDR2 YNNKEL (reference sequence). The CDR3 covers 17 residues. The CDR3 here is CASSQDGRRGPYNEQFF. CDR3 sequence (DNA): TGTGCCAGCAGCCAAGATGGGCGGCGGGGGCCCTACAATGAGCAGTTCTTC.

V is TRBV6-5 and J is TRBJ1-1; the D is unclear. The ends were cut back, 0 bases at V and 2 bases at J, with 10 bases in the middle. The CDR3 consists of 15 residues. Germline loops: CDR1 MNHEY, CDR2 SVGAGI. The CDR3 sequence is CASSYSLQINTEAFF. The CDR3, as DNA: TGTGCCAGCAGTTACTCGTTACAAATCAACACTGAAGCTTTCTTT.

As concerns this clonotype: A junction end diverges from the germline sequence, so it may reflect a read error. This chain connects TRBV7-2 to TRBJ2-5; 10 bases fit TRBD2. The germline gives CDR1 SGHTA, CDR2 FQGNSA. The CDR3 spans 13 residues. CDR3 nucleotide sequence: TGTGCCAGCAGTACCGGGACTAGCGCCCGTCGGTTATTC. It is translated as CASSTGTSARRLF.

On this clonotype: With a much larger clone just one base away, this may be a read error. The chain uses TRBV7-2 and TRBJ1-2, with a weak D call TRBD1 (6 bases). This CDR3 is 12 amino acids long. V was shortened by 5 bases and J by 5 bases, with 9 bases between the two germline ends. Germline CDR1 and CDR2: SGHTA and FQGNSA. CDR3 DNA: TGTGCCAGCAGCACCCAGGGGTATGGCTACACCTTC. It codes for CASSTQGYGYTF.

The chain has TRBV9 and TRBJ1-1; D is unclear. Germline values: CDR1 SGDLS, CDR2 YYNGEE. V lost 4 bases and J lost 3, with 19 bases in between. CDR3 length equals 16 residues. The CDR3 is CASSSGRRVWDTEAFF. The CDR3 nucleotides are TGTGCCAGCAGCTCAGGCAGGAGGGTTTGGGACACTGAAGCTTTCTTT.

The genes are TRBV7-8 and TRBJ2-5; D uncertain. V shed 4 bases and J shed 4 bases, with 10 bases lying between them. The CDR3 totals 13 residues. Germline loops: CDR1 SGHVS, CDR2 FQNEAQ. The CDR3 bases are TGTGCCAGCAGCTACCGACTCGGAGAGACCCAGTACTTC. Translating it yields CASSYRLGETQYF.

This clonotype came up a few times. The CDR3 bases are TGCGCCAGCAGCTTGGTTCCGGGACAGGGCTCCGAGCAGTACTTC. This encodes CASSLVPGQGSEQYF. The V call is TRBV5-1, the J call TRBJ2-7; 9 nucleotides line up with TRBD1. Germline values: CDR1 SGHRS, CDR2 YFSETQ. CDR3 length equals 15 residues. J lost 6 bases, V lost 0 bases, and 7 bases had no gene match. Full variable domain (rest looked up from reference TRBV5-1 and TRBJ2-7): KAGVTQTPRYLIKTRGQQVTLSCSPISGHRSVSWYQQTPGQGLQFLFEYFSETQRNKGNFPGRFSGRQFSNSRSEMNVSTLELGDSALYLCASSLVPGQGSEQYFGPGTRLTVT.

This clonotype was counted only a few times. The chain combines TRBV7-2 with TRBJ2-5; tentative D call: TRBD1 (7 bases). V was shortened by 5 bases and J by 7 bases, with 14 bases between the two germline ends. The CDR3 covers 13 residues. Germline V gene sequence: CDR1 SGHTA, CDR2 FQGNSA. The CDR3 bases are TGTGCCAGCAGCCGGTCAGGGGGAGGGACCCAGTACTTC. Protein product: CASSRSGGGTQYF.

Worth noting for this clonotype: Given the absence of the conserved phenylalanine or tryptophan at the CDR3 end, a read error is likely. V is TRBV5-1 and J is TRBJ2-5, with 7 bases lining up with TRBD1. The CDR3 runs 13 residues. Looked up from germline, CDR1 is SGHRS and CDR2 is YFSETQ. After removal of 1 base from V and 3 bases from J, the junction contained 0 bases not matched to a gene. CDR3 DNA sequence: TGCGCCAGCAGCTTGACAGGGGAAGAGACCCAGTACCTC. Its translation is CASSLTGEETQYL.

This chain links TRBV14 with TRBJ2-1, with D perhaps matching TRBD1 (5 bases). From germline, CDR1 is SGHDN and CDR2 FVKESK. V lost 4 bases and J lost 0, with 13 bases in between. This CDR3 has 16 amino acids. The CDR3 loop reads CASSPLPDNSYNEQFF. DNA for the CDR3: TGTGCCAGCAGCCCGCTTCCGGACAACTCCTACAATGAGCAGTTCTTC.

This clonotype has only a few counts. CDR3 sequence (DNA): TGTGCCAGCAGTTATGGGGGCTTTGGGGAACTGTTTTTT. It yields the protein CASSYGGFGELFF. The V call is TRBV6-5, the J call TRBJ1-4; D is perhaps TRBD1 (6 bases). The germline V gene encodes CDR1 MNHEY and CDR2 SVGAGI. The CDR3 is made up of 13 amino acids. Trimming removed 3 bases from V and 12 bases from J, with 14 bases in between.

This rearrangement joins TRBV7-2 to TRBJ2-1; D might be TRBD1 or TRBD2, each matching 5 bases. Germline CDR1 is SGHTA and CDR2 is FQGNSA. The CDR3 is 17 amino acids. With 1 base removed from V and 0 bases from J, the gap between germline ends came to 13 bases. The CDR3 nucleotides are TGTGCCAGCAGCTTAGACCTGAGGGGCACCTCCTACAATGAGCAGTTCTTC. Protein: CASSLDLRGTSYNEQFF.

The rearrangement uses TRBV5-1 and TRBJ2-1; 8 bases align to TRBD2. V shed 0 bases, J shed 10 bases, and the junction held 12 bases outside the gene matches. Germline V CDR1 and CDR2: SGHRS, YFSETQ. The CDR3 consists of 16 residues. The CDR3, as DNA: TGCGCCAGCAGCTTGGGGACTAGCCCCCTCTTATTGGAGCAGTTCTTC. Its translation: CASSLGTSPLLLEQFF. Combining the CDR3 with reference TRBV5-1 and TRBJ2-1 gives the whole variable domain KAGVTQTPRYLIKTRGQQVTLSCSPISGHRSVSWYQQTPGQGLQFLFEYFSETQRNKGNFPGRFSGRQFSNSRSEMNVSTLELGDSALYLCASSLGTSPLLLEQFFGPGTRLTVL.

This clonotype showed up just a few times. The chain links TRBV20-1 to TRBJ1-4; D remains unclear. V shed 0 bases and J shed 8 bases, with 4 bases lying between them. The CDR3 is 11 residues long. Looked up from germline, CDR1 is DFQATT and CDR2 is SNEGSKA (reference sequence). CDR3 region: CSARDLEKLFF. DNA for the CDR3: TGCAGTGCTAGAGATTTGGAAAAACTGTTTTTT.

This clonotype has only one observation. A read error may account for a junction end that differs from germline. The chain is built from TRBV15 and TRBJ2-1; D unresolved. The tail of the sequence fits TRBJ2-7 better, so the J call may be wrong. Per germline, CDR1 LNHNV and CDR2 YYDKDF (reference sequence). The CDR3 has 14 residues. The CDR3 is CVTSRGVNNYEQYF. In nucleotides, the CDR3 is TGTGTCACCAGCAGAGGCGTGAATAACTACGAGCAGTACTTC.

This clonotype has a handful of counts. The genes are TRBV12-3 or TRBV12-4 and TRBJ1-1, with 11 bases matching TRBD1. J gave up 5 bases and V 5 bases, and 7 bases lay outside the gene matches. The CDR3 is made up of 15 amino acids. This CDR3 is CASSPGQGAWTEAFF. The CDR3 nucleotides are TGTGCCAGCAGTCCCGGACAGGGGGCTTGGACTGAAGCTTTCTTT.